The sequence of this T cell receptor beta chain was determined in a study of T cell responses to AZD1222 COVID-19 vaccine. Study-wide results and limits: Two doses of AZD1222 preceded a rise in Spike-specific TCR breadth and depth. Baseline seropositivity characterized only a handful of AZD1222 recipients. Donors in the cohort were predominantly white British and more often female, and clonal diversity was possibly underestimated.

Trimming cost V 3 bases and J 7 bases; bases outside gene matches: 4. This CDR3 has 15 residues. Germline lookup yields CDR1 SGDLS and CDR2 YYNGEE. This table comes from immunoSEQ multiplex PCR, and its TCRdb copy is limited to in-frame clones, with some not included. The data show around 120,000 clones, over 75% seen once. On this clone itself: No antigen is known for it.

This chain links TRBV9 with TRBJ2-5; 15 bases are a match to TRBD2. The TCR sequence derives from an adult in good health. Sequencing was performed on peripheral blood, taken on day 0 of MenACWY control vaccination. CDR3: CASSDRTSGRATQYF. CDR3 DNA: TGTGCCAGCAGCGATCGGACTAGCGGGAGGGCGACCCAGTACTTC.